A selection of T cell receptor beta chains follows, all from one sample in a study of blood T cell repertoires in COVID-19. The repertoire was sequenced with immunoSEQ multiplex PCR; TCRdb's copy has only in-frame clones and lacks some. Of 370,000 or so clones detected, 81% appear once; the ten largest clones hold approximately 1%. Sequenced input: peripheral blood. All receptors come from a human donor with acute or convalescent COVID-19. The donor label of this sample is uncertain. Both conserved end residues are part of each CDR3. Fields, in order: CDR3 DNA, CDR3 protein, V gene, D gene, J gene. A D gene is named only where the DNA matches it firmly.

DNA: TGTGCCAGCAGGACGACAGGGACCACTGAAGCTTTCTTT
CDR3: CASRTTGTTEAFF
V: TRBV6-5
D: TRBD1
J: TRBJ1-1

DNA: TGTGCCAGCTCCCAGCAGGGGGTTGCAGATACGCAGTATTTT
CDR3: CASSQQGVADTQYF
V: TRBV18
D: TRBD1
J: TRBJ2-3

DNA: TGTGCCAGCTGGGAGGGGGTCACTGAAGCTTTCTTT
CDR3: CASWEGVTEAFF
V: TRBV6-5
D: -
J: TRBJ1-1

DNA: TGTGCCTGGAGTGTGTATCGGGGCACTGAAGCTTTCTTT
CDR3: CAWSVYRGTEAFF
V: TRBV30
D: -
J: TRBJ1-1

DNA: TGTGCCAGCAGCGTAGCTACAGGGAAGCTCTACGAGCAGTACTTC
CDR3: CASSVATGKLYEQYF
V: TRBV9
D: -
J: TRBJ2-7

DNA: TGTGCCAGCAAGCTTGATAGGTCCTCCGGGATTAGCAATCAGCCCCAGCATTTT
CDR3: CASKLDRSSGISNQPQHF
V: TRBV5-8
D: -
J: TRBJ1-5

DNA: TGCGCCAGCAGCTTGGTTTTCCGGGGTAATGAGCAGTTCTTC
CDR3: CASSLVFRGNEQFF
V: TRBV5-1
D: -
J: TRBJ2-1

DNA: TGTGCCAGCAGTTCTCCACGGGGTGCGAAAACAGAAGCTTTCTTT
CDR3: CASSSPRGAKTEAFF
V: TRBV28
D: -
J: TRBJ1-1

DNA: TGTGCCAGCTCTGGACAGGCGGCCACTGAAGCTTTCTTT
CDR3: CASSGQAATEAFF
V: TRBV18
D: TRBD1
J: TRBJ1-1

DNA: TGTGCCACCAGCAGAGCCGATTTCGGGGACAGCACAGATACGCGGTATTTT
CDR3: CATSRADFGDSTDTRYF
V: TRBV15
D: TRBD1
J: TRBJ2-3

DNA: TGTGCCAGCAGTTTAGTCTCGGCAGGGCTGGGGGGTAACTATGGCTACACCTTC
CDR3: CASSLVSAGLGGNYGYTF
V: TRBV28
D: -
J: TRBJ1-2

DNA: TGTGCCAGCAGTATGGACCGGCGGGGCAATCAGCCCCAGCATTTT
CDR3: CASSMDRRGNQPQHF
V: TRBV28
D: -
J: TRBJ1-5